This T cell receptor beta chain was obtained from a study of blood T cell repertoires in COVID-19. V lost 4 bases to trimming and J lost 0 bases, with 11 bases between them. CDR3 length: 15 amino acids. The germline V gene encodes CDR1 SGHRS and CDR2 YFSETQ. Assay: immunoSEQ multiplex PCR; the TCRdb copy retains only in-frame clones and omits some. The sample yields about 180,000 clones, around nine tenths seen once. The chain joins TRBV5-1 to TRBJ1-5, with TRBD1 as a possible D gene (6 bases). The TCR sequence derives from a woman aged 70-85 years with COVID-19, enrolled during active disease. The sample taken for sequencing was peripheral blood. The CDR3 protein is CASSPGTTSNQPQHF. CDR3 in DNA: TGCGCCAGCAGCCCCGGGACAACTAGCAATCAGCCCCAGCATTTT.